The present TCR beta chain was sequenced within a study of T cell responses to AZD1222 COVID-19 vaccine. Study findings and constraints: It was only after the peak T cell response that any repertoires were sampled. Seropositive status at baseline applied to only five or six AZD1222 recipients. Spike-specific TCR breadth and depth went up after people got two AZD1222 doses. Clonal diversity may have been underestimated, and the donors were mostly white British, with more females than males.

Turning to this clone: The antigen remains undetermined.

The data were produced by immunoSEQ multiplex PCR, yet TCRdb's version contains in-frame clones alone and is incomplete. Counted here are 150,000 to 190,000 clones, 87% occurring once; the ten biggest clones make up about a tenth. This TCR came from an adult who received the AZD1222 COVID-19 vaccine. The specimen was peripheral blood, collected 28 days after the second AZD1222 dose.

The CDR3 sequence: CACTTHPGEKLFF. CDR3 sequence (DNA): TGTGCCTGCACGACCCACCCCGGGGAAAAACTGTTTTTT. V gene TRBV30 combines with J gene TRBJ1-4; D is unclear. V was shortened by 6 bases and J by 8 bases, with 16 bases between the two germline ends. The CDR3 is made up of 13 amino acids. Looked up from germline, CDR1 is GTSNPN and CDR2 is SVGIG (reference sequence). Complete variable domain (other parts from reference TRBV30 and TRBJ1-4): SQTIHQWPATLVQPVGSPLSLECTVEGTSNPNLYWYRQAAGRGLQLLFYSVGIGQISSEVPQNLSASRPQDRQFILSSKKLLLSDSGFYLCACTTHPGEKLFFGSGTQLSVL.